The rows below give T cell receptor beta chains drawn from one sample of a study of blood T cell repertoires in COVID-19. The table came from immunoSEQ multiplex PCR; TCRdb's copy has only in-frame clones and leaves some out. The top ten clones hold around 14% of a sample with over 60,000 clones, around four fifths of them seen once. The sequenced sample consisted of peripheral blood. The receptors shown here come from a man aged 55 to 70 with COVID-19, enrolled during active disease. Each CDR3 is given with its conserved first and last residue. D genes are given only for firm matches. Clone size is stated in some rows and not others, as once, few, many or a class when expanded.

TRBV24-1,.,.,TRBJ2-3,TGTGCCACCAGTGTTCGGGGGAGCACAGATACGCAGTATTTT,CATSVRGSTDTQYF
TRBV7-3,.,.,TRBJ2-2,TGTGCCAGCAGCTTAGGCGGGTCCGGGGAGCTGTTTTTT,CASSLGGSGELFF
TRBV6-5,.,.,TRBJ2-7,TGTGCCAGCATCAATTCGGACGAGCAGTACTTC,CASINSDEQYF
TRBV14,TRBD2,.,TRBJ2-1,TGTGCCAGCAGCCTCCGACTAGCGGGGGATGAGCAGTTCTTC,CASSLRLAGDEQFF
TRBV7-9,.,.,TRBJ2-5,TGTGCCAGCAGCTCTAGCGAGACCCAGTACTTC,CASSSSETQYF
TRBV5-1,.,.,TRBJ2-3,TGCGCCAGCAGCTTCGGAGACTTACTCTCCACAGATACGCAGTATTTT,CASSFGDLLSTDTQYF
TRBV6-5,TRBD1,.,TRBJ2-5,TGTGCCAGCAGTCGACAGGGGAGTTTAGAGACCCAGTACTTC,CASSRQGSLETQYF
TRBV2,TRBD2,.,TRBJ2-1,TGTGCCACCTCCCTAGAAGGCGGGAGCGGTGAGCAGTTCTTC,CATSLEGGSGEQFF
TRBV3-1/TRBV3-2,.,.,TRBJ1-3,TGTGCCAGCACCAAAGGCGGGGGCTTGGGTGGAAACACCATATATTTT,CASTKGGGLGGNTIYF
TRBV18,.,.,TRBJ1-6,TGTGCCAGCTCAACTCAGGGTGGTGGGTCACCCCTCCACTTT,CASSTQGGGSPLHF
TRBV25-1,.,.,TRBJ2-3,TGTGCCAGCAGTGAATATCGGACTTCGGATACGCAGTATTTT,CASSEYRTSDTQYF
TRBV29-1,TRBD1,.,TRBJ1-1,TGCAGCGTTGAGGGACAGGGCTTTGAAGCTTTCTTT,CSVEGQGFEAFF
TRBV19,TRBD1,.,TRBJ1-1,TGTGCCAGTAGTCCTCGACAGGGTGGCACTGAAGCTTTCTTT,CASSPRQGGTEAFF
TRBV30,TRBD1,once,TRBJ2-3,TGTGCCTGGGACGTCCGGGACAGGGGAGTTATTACGCAGTATTTT,CAWDVRDRGVITQYF
TRBV27,.,.,TRBJ2-7,TGTGCCAGCAGGGAGGGAGACTATAGCGAGCAGTACTTC,CASREGDYSEQYF
TRBV10-3,TRBD1,.,TRBJ1-3,TGTGGAGGGGGCCCTGGAAACACCATATATTTT,CGGGPGNTIYF
TRBV7-2,TRBD1,.,TRBJ2-7,TGTGCCAGTTCCCGGGACAGGCGGGTAGAGCAGTACTTC,CASSRDRRVEQYF
TRBV5-1,TRBD1,.,TRBJ1-1,TGCGCCAGCAGCTCGACAGGGATATCTTACACTGAAGCTTTCTTT,CASSSTGISYTEAFF
TRBV3-1/TRBV3-2,.,.,TRBJ1-3,TGTGCCAGCAGCCGGACGTACAACGGGAGAAACACCATATATTTT,CASSRTYNGRNTIYF
TRBV7-2,TRBD1,.,TRBJ2-5,TGTGCCAGCAGCTTAGCTGTGCAGGGGGTAGTGGAGACCCAGTACTTC,CASSLAVQGVVETQYF
TRBV15,TRBD1,few,TRBJ1-1,TGTGCCACCTCACAGGGGCTTGGCACTGAAGCTTTCTTT,CATSQGLGTEAFF
TRBV11-2,TRBD2,.,TRBJ2-4,TGTGCCAGCAGCTCCCTGGTCGGGGGGAGGACCATTCAGTACTTC,CASSSLVGGRTIQYF
TRBV25-1,TRBD1,.,TRBJ1-4,TGTGCCAGCAGTGACTGGCAGGGGGCTTGGGAAAAACTGTTTTTT,CASSDWQGAWEKLFF
TRBV5-6,.,.,TRBJ1-2,TGTGCCAGCAGCACCGGCGGGAACTATGGCTACACCTTC,CASSTGGNYGYTF
TRBV5-1,.,.,TRBJ1-1,TGCGCCAGCAGCTTGGAGGGGCAGCCCTACACTGAAGCTTTCTTT,CASSLEGQPYTEAFF
TRBV10-3,.,once,TRBJ2-3,TGTGCCATCAGTGCAATAGATACGCAGTATTTT,CAISAIDTQYF
TRBV29-1,TRBD1,.,TRBJ2-3,TGCAGCGTGTACAGGGGGAATTTGGGAGGTACGCAGTATTTT,CSVYRGNLGGTQYF
TRBV5-1,.,few,TRBJ1-2,TGCGCCAGCAGCTCTTCAAGCCCCACTAACTATGGCTACACCTTC,CASSSSSPTNYGYTF
TRBV6-5,.,.,TRBJ1-1,TGTGCCAGCAGCCTGTATCTCACTGAAGCTTTCTTT,CASSLYLTEAFF
TRBV7-2,TRBD1,.,TRBJ2-3,TGTGCCAGCAGCTCAGACCTGGACAGGGTCCCGTATTTT,CASSSDLDRVPYF
TRBV12-5,.,.,TRBJ1-5,TGTGCTAGTGGTTCTCCCGCAGGGTTGGTGGATCAGCCCCAGCATTTT,CASGSPAGLVDQPQHF
TRBV11-2,TRBD1,.,TRBJ1-1,TGTGCCAGCAGCTCGACAGGGTTCACTGAAGCTTTCTTT,CASSSTGFTEAFF
TRBV28,.,.,TRBJ1-2,TGTGCCAGCACTCGGGGTGGGCAGGCCTACACCTTC,CASTRGGQAYTF
TRBV5-1,TRBD2,.,TRBJ2-3,TGCGCCAGCAGCTCCCTTGGCGGGGGGGCCGCAGATACGCAGTATTTT,CASSSLGGGAADTQYF
TRBV18,.,.,TRBJ2-5,TGTGCCAGCTCACGGACTATTCAAGAGACCCAGTACTTC,CASSRTIQETQYF
TRBV5-1,TRBD1,.,TRBJ1-6,TGCGCCAGCGAACCCGGACAGGGGAGTTCACCCCTCCACTTT,CASEPGQGSSPLHF
TRBV11-1,.,.,TRBJ2-4,TGTGCCAGCAGCCCACAGGGGGGGATTGCCAAAAACATTCAGTACTTC,CASSPQGGIAKNIQYF
TRBV2,TRBD2,.,TRBJ2-1,TGTGCCAGCAGAAAGACTAGCGGGGTTTACAATGAGCAGTTCTTC,CASRKTSGVYNEQFF
TRBV6-6,TRBD1,few,TRBJ2-5,TGTGCCAGCAGTTACTCCACCCGGACAGGCCAAGAGACCCAGTACTTC,CASSYSTRTGQETQYF
TRBV7-2,.,few,TRBJ1-5,TGTGCCAGCACCCCACGGGGGGGTTCTAATCAGCCCCAGCATTTT,CASTPRGGSNQPQHF
TRBV6-5,.,.,TRBJ1-2,TGTGCCAGCAGTAAGGAGGGGACGGACTATGGCTACACCTTC,CASSKEGTDYGYTF
TRBV6-1,.,.,TRBJ1-1,TGTGCCAGCAGTGAACCTGCAGGGTCAGCTTTCTTT,CASSEPAGSAFF
TRBV30,.,.,TRBJ2-7,TGTGCCTGGAGTTGGGGGGTAGGGTCCGAGCAGTACTTC,CAWSWGVGSEQYF
TRBV2,.,.,TRBJ2-7,TGTGCCAGCAGTGTAAGGGGAACCGCCTACGAGCAGTACTTC,CASSVRGTAYEQYF
TRBV28,.,.,TRBJ2-3,TGTGCCAGCAGGGCGGTAACAGATACGCAGTATTTT,CASRAVTDTQYF
TRBV3-1/TRBV3-2,.,.,TRBJ2-7,TGTGCCAGCAGCCAAGCCCGAGGGTGGGAGCAGTACTTC,CASSQARGWEQYF
TRBV5-6,TRBD2,.,TRBJ2-7,TGTGCCAGCAGCCTAGGGAGGGGCGGGTCGTACTTC,CASSLGRGGSYF
TRBV7-9,.,.,TRBJ2-5,TGTGCCAGCAGCTCTGAAGAGACCCAGTACTTC,CASSSEETQYF
TRBV4-2,.,.,TRBJ2-1,TGTGCCAGCAGCCAAGGTAGTGAGCAGTTCTTC,CASSQGSEQFF
TRBV5-1,.,few,TRBJ2-5,TGCGCCAGCAGCTTGGCCTTACAGGAGACCCAGTACTTC,CASSLALQETQYF
TRBV12-3/TRBV12-4,.,few,TRBJ2-2,TGTGCCAGCAGGGCCAGGGAGGCCGGGGAGCTGTTTTTT,CASRAREAGELFF
TRBV25-1,.,.,TRBJ1-5,TGTGCCAGCAGTGATGGGCAGGGCAATCAGCCCCAGCATTTT,CASSDGQGNQPQHF
TRBV6-5,TRBD2,.,TRBJ2-7,TGTGCCAGCAGTTACTTTAGCGGGGGGGTGGACGAGCAGTACTTC,CASSYFSGGVDEQYF
TRBV7-3,TRBD2,.,TRBJ2-1,TGTGCCAGCAGCTCTAGGGGCGGGGGCTACAATGAGCAGTTCTTC,CASSSRGGGYNEQFF
TRBV12-3/TRBV12-4,TRBD1,.,TRBJ1-2,TGTGCCAGCAGACCGGGACAGGTCCACCTCACCTTC,CASRPGQVHLTF
TRBV6-1,.,.,TRBJ2-1,TGTGCCAGCAGTGAGGGACTTGGGGCGCGATATGAGCAGTTCTTC,CASSEGLGARYEQFF
TRBV3-1/TRBV3-2,.,.,TRBJ2-1,TGTGCCAGCAGCCCACAGGGAGATGAGCAGTTCTTC,CASSPQGDEQFF
TRBV10-1,TRBD1,.,TRBJ2-7,TGCGCCAGCACCGGACAGGGGATTAGTCAGTACTTC,CASTGQGISQYF
TRBV2,.,.,TRBJ2-3,TGTGCCAGCAACGGACAGACCTCAGATACGCAGTATTTT,CASNGQTSDTQYF
TRBV15,.,.,TRBJ1-3,TGTGCCACCAGCAGGAGACAGTTTGCCTCTGGAAACACCATATATTTT,CATSRRQFASGNTIYF